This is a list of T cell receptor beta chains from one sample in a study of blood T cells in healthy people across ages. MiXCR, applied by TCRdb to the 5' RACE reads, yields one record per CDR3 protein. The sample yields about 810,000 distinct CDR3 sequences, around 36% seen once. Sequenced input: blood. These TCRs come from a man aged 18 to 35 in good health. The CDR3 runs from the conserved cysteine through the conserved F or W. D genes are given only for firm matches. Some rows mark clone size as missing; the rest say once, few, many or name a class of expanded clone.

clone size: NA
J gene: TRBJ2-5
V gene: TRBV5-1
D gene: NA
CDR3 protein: CASSLGAGTFQETQYF
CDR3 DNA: TGCGCCAGCAGCTTAGGGGCAGGGACGTTCCAAGAGACCCAGTACTTC

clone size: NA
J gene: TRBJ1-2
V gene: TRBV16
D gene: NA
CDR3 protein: CASSQSTQAGYTF
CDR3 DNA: TGTGCCAGCAGCCAATCAACACAGGCGGGCTACACCTTC

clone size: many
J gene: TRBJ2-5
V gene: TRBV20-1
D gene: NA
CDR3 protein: CSAYSVKTQYF
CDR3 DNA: TGCAGTGCGTATTCTGTGAAGACCCAGTACTTC

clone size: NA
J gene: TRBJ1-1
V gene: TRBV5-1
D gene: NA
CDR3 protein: CASSQADMDTEAFF
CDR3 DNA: TGCGCCAGCAGCCAGGCGGACATGGACACTGAAGCTTTCTTT

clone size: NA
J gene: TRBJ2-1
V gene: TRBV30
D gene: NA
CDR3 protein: CACPEGFNGQFF
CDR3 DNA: TGTGCCTGCCCAGAGGGTTTCAATGGGCAGTTCTTC

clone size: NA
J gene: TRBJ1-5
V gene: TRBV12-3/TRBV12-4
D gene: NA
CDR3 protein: CVSSPRGRGFNQPQHF
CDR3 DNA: TGTGTCAGCAGTCCCCGAGGCAGGGGCTTCAATCAGCCCCAGCATTTT

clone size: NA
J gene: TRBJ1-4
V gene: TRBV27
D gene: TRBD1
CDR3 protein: CASSWRQGAVEKLFF
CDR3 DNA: TGTGCCAGCAGTTGGAGACAGGGGGCGGTCGAAAAACTGTTTTTT

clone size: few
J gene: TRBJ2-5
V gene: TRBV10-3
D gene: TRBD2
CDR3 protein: CAISGGGIETQYF
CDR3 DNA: TGTGCCATCAGTGGGGGGGGTATTGAGACCCAGTACTTC

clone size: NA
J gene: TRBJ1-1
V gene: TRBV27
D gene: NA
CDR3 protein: CASRSWDTSGFFSEAFF
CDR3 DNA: TGTGCCAGCAGGAGCTGGGACACATCTGGCTTTTTCTCTGAAGCTTTCTTT

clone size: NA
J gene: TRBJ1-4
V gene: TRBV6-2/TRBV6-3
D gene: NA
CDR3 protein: CASSFDGTNEKLFF
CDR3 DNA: TGTGCCAGCAGTTTCGACGGAACTAATGAAAAACTGTTTTTT

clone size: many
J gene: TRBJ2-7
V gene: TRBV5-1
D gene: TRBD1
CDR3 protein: CASSPLGTEAGEQYF
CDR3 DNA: TGCGCCAGCAGCCCCCTAGGGACAGAGGCAGGCGAGCAGTACTTC

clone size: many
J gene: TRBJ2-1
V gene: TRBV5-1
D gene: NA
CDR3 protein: CASRNSGSKANEQFF
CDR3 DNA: TGCGCCAGCCGAAACAGTGGGAGTAAGGCAAATGAGCAGTTCTTC

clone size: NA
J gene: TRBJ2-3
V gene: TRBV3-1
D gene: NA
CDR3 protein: CASSQGPWPDTQYF
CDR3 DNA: TGTGCCAGCAGCCAAGGCCCGTGGCCAGATACGCAGTATTTT

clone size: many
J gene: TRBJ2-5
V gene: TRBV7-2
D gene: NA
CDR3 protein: CASSLARGQETQYF
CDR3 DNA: TGTGCCAGCAGCTTAGCCCGGGGACAAGAGACCCAGTACTTC

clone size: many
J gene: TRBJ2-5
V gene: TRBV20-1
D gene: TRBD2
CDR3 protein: CSASKTSGEKETQYF
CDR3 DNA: TGCAGTGCTAGTAAAACTAGCGGGGAAAAAGAGACCCAGTACTTC

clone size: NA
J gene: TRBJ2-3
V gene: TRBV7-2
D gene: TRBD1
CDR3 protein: CASSLDFEGAADTQYF
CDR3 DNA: TGTGCCAGCAGCTTAGATTTTGAGGGGGCGGCGGATACGCAGTATTTT

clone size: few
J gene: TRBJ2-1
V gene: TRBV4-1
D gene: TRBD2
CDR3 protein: CASSQALAGGNEQFF
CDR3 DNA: TGCGCCAGCAGCCAAGCTCTAGCGGGGGGCAATGAGCAGTTCTTC

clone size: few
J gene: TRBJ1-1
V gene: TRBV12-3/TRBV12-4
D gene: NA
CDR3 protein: CASSSLEGRVGTNTEAFF
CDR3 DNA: TGTGCCAGCAGTTCGCTTGAGGGTCGGGTTGGGACGAACACTGAAGCTTTCTTT

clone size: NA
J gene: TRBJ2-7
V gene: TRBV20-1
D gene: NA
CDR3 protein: CSASGRSTYEQYF
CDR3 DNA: TGCAGTGCTAGCGGCAGGAGTACCTACGAGCAGTACTTC

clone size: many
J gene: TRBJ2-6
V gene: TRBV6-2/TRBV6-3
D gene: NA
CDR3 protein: CASRWSSGANVLTF
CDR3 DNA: TGTGCCAGCCGGTGGTCCTCTGGGGCCAACGTCCTGACTTTC

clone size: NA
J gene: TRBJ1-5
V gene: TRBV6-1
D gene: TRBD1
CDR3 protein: CASSTSGQDQPQHF
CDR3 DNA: TGTGCCAGCAGTACCTCGGGACAGGATCAGCCCCAGCATTTT

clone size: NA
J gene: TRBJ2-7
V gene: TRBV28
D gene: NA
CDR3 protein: CASSLGGRRGSVDEQYF
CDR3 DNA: TGTGCCAGCAGTTTAGGCGGTAGACGAGGCTCTGTAGACGAGCAGTACTTC

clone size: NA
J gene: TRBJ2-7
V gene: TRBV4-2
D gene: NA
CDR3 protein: CASSQVPAGDLYEQYF
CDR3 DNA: TGTGCCAGCAGCCAAGTGCCGGCAGGGGATCTCTACGAGCAGTACTTC

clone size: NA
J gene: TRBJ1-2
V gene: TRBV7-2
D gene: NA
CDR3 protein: CASSQGMGLANYGYTF
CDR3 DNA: TGTGCCAGCAGCCAAGGAATGGGGCTAGCTAACTATGGCTACACCTTC

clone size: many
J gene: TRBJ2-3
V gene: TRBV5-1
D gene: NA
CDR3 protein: CASSLETTGTDTQYF
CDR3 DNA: TGCGCCAGCAGCTTGGAGACGACCGGCACAGATACGCAGTATTTT

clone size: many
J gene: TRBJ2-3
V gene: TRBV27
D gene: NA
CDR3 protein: CASSRTQELTDTQYF
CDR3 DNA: TGTGCCAGCAGTAGGACGCAGGAACTCACAGATACGCAGTATTTT

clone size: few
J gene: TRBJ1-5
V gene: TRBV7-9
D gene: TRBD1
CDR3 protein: CASSPGGGLQQPQHF
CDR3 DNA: TGTGCCAGCAGCCCTGGAGGGGGCCTCCAACAGCCCCAGCATTTT

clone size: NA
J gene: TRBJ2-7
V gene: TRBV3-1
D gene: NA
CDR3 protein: CASSQVSGGVYNEQYF
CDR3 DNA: TGTGCCAGCAGCCAAGTGTCGGGGGGCGTCTACAATGAGCAGTACTTC

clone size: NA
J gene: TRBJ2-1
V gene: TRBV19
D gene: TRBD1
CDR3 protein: CASSKGANNEQFF
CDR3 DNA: TGTGCCAGTAGTAAGGGGGCCAACAATGAGCAGTTCTTC

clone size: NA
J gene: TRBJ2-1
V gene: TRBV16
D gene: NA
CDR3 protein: CASSTGMGDYEQFF
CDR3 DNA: TGTGCCAGCAGCACAGGAATGGGCGACTATGAGCAGTTCTTC

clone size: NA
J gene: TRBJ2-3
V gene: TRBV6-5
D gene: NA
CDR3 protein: CASSYGWDHHRLIDTQYF
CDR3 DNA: TGTGCCAGCAGTTACGGATGGGACCATCACCGGCTTATAGATACGCAGTATTTT

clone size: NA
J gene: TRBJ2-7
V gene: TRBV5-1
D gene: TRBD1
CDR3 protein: CASSLQGARSYNEQYF
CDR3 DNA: TGCGCCAGCAGCCTTCAGGGGGCTCGGTCCTACAATGAGCAGTACTTC

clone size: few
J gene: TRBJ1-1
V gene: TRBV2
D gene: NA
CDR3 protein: CASSEALLGSEAFF
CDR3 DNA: TGTGCCAGCAGTGAAGCGCTTTTGGGGTCCGAAGCTTTCTTT

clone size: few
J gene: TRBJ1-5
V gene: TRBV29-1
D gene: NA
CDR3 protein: CSVGFQINQPQHF
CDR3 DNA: TGCAGCGTTGGATTTCAGATTAATCAGCCCCAGCATTTT

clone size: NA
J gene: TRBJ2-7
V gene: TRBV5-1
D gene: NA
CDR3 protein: CASSLTEPYEQYF
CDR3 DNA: TGCGCCAGCAGCTTGACAGAGCCCTACGAGCAGTACTTC

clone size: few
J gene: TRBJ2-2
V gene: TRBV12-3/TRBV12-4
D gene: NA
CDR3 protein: CASDLTGELFF
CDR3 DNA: TGTGCCAGCGATCTTACCGGGGAGCTGTTTTTT

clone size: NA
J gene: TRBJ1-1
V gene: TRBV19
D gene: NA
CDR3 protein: CASSILGLNTEAFF
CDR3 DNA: TGTGCCAGTAGTATTCTGGGGTTGAACACTGAAGCTTTCTTT

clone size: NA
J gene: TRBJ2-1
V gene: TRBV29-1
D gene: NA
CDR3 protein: CSVDIGGDEQFF
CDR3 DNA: TGCAGCGTAGATATAGGGGGGGATGAGCAGTTCTTC

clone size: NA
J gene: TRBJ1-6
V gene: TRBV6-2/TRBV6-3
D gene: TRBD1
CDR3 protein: CASSYRPGQGAFNSPLHF
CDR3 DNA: TGTGCCAGCAGTTACCGACCGGGACAGGGGGCGTTTAATTCACCCCTCCACTTT

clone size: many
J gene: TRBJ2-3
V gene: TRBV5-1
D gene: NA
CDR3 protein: CASSLGRGPTDTQYF
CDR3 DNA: TGCGCCAGCAGCTTAGGCAGGGGCCCTACAGATACGCAGTATTTT

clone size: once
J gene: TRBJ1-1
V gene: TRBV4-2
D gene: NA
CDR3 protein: CASSQGRGTDTEAFF
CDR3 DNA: TGTGCCAGCAGCCAAGGCAGGGGAACGGACACTGAAGCTTTCTTT

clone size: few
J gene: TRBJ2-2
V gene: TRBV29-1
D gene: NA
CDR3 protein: CSVEGGSSGELFF
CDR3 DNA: TGCAGCGTTGAAGGAGGCAGCTCCGGGGAGCTGTTTTTT

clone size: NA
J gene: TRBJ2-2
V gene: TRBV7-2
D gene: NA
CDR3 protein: CASSLNQGGTGELFF
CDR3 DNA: TGTGCCAGCAGCTTAAATCAGGGCGGGACCGGGGAGCTGTTTTTT

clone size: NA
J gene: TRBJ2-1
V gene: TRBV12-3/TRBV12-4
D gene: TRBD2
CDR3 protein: CASSTAGGPHNEQFF
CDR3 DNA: TGTGCCAGCAGTACAGCGGGGGGGCCCCACAATGAGCAGTTCTTC

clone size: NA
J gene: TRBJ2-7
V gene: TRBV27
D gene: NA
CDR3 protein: CASSPRTADEQYF
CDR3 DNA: TGTGCCAGCAGCCCCCGGACAGCCGACGAGCAGTACTTC

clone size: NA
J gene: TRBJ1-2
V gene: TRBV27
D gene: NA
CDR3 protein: CASRVYREGKGYTF
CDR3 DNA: TGTGCCAGCAGGGTATACAGGGAAGGAAAAGGCTACACCTTC

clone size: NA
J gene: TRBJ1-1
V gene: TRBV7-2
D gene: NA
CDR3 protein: CASSPTWNTEAFF
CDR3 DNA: TGTGCCAGCAGCCCCACATGGAACACTGAAGCTTTCTTT

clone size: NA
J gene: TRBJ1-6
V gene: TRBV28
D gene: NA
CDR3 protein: CANRVYPGHTNSPLHF
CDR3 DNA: TGTGCCAACCGCGTATACCCGGGACACACTAATTCACCCCTCCACTTT

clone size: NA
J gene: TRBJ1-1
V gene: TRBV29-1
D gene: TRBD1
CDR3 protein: CSGGPRQGPTEAFF
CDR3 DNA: TGCAGCGGGGGCCCGAGACAGGGACCCACTGAAGCTTTCTTT

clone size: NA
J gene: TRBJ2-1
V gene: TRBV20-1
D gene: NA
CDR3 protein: CSASLQGGYNEQFF
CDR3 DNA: TGCAGTGCTTCACTTCAAGGGGGATACAATGAGCAGTTCTTC

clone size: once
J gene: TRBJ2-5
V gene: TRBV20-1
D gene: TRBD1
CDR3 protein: CSAPATGGMETQYF
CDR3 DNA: TGCAGTGCCCCTGCCACAGGGGGTATGGAGACCCAGTACTTC

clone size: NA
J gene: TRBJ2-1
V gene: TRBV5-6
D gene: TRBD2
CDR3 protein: CASSLGSGGYEQFF
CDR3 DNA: TGTGCCAGCAGCCTCGGGAGCGGGGGCTATGAGCAGTTCTTC

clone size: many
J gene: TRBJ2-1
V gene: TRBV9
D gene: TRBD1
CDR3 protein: CASSVSGQGSYNEQFF
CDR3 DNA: TGTGCCAGCAGCGTATCGGGACAGGGCTCCTACAATGAGCAGTTCTTC